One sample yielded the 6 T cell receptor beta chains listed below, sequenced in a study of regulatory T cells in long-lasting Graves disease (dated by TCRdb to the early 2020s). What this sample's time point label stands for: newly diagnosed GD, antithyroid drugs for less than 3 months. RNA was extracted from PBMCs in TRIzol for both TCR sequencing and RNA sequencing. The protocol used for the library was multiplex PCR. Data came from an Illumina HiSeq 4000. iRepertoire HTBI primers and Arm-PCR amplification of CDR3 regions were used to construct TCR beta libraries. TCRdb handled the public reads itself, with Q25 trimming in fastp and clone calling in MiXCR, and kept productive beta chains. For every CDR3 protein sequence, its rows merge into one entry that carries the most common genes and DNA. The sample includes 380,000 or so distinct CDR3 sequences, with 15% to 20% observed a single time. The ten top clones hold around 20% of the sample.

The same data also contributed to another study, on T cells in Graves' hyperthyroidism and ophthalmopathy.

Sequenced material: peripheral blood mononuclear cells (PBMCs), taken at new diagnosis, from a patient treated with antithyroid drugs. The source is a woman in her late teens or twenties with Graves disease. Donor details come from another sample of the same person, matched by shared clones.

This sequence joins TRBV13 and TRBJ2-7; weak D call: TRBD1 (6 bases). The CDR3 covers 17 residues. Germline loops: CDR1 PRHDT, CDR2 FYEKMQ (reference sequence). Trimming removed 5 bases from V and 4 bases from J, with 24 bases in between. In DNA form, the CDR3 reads TGTGCCAGCAGCCGTACTGCGACAGGCCTCCCTCTTTACGAGCAGTACTTC. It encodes CASSRTATGLPLYEQYF.

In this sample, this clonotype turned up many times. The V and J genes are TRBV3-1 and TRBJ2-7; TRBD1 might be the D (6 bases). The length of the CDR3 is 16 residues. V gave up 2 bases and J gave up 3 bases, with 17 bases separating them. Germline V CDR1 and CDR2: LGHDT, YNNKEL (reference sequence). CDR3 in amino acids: CASSQTSGVLVYEQYF. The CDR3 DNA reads TGTGCCAGCAGCCAAACCTCAGGGGTATTGGTCTACGAGCAGTACTTC.

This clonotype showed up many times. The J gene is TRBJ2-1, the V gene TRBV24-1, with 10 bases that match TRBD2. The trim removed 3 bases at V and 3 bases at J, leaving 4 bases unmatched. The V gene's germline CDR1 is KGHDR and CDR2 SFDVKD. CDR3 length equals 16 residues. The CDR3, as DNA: TGTGCCACCAGTGATGGCATAGCGGGAGGCTACAATGAGCAGTTCTTC. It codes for CATSDGIAGGYNEQFF.

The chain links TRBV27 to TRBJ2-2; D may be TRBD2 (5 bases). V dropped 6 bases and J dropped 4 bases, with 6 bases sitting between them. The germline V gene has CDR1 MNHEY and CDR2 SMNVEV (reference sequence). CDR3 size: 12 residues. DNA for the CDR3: TGTGCCAGCAGAGGGAGCACCGGGGAGCTGTTTTTT. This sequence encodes CASRGSTGELFF.

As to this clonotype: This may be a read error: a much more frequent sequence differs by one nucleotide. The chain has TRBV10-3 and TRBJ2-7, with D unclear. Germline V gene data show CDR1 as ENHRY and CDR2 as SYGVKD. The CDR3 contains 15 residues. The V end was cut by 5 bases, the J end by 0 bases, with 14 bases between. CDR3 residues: CAISLSLGGSYEQYF. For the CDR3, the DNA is TGTGCCATCAGTTTGAGTCTAGGCGGCTCCTACGAGCAGTACTTC.

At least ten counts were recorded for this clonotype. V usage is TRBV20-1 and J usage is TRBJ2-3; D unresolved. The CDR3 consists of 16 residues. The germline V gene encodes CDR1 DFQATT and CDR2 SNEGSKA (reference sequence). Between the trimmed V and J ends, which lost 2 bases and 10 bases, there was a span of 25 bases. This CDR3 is CSARRDSADQQRAQYF. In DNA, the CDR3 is TGCAGTGCTAGAAGGGATTCGGCGGACCAGCAGCGCGCGCAGTATTTT.